A selection of T cell receptor beta chains follows, all from one sample in a study of blood T cells in healthy people across ages. TCRdb independently ran MiXCR on the 5' RACE reads; one entry per CDR3 protein. The table records 1,800,000 or so distinct CDR3 sequences, about 39% of them present only once. The specimen sequenced was blood. The source of these receptors is a human donor in good health. Both conserved end residues are part of each CDR3. Fields, in order: J gene, D gene, clone size, V gene, CDR3 protein, CDR3 DNA. A D gene is named only where the DNA matches it firmly. Rows give clone size only sometimes, using once, few, many, or a class for an expanded clone.

TRBJ2-7 | NA | many | TRBV5-1 | CASSLAAAYEQYF | TGCGCCAGCAGCTTGGCGGCCGCTTACGAGCAGTACTTC
TRBJ1-2 | NA | NA | TRBV30 | CAHSTTVNYGYTF | TGTGCTCATTCAACGACAGTCAACTATGGCTACACCTTC
TRBJ2-1 | TRBD1 | NA | TRBV20-1 | CSARDQGATYNEQFF | TGCAGTGCTAGAGATCAGGGGGCTACGTACAATGAGCAGTTCTTC
TRBJ1-6 | TRBD1 | NA | TRBV3-1 | CASSPFPGQGHSPLHF | TGTGCCAGCAGCCCCTTTCCGGGACAGGGACATTCACCCCTCCACTTT
TRBJ2-1 | NA | NA | TRBV9 | CASSAGQLTFNDEQFF | TGTGCCAGCAGCGCCGGCCAGCTCACTTTTAACGATGAGCAGTTCTTC
TRBJ2-3 | NA | few | TRBV29-1 | CSVQRTGVTDTQYF | TGCAGCGTTCAACGGACTGGGGTCACAGATACGCAGTATTTT
TRBJ1-2 | NA | few | TRBV12-3/TRBV12-4 | CASSLHRGYGYTF | TGTGCCAGCAGTCTCCATCGGGGCTATGGCTACACCTTC
TRBJ1-1 | NA | NA | TRBV29-1 | CSVEEVGEGTAVEAFF | TGCAGCGTTGAAGAAGTCGGGGAGGGGACTGCGGTTGAAGCTTTCTTT
TRBJ2-4 | NA | NA | TRBV28 | CASKIGPESNIQYF | TGTGCCAGCAAGATTGGGCCCGAATCGAACATTCAGTACTTC
TRBJ1-1 | NA | NA | TRBV29-1 | CSVEVGGKAFF | TGCAGCGTTGAGGTAGGGGGGAAGGCTTTCTTT
TRBJ2-7 | NA | NA | TRBV10-3 | CAISESKTDCEQYF | TGTGCCATCAGTGAGTCGAAGACTGACTGCGAGCAGTACTTC
TRBJ1-2 | NA | few | TRBV6-5 | CASSYSGRDGYTF | TGTGCCAGCAGTTACAGTGGTAGGGATGGCTACACCTTC
TRBJ2-3 | NA | few | TRBV24-1 | CATSEARDGTDTQYF | TGTGCCACCAGTGAGGCCCGGGACGGCACAGATACGCAGTATTTT
TRBJ1-5 | NA | NA | TRBV7-2 | CASSLDGTGLRPQHF | TGTGCCAGCAGCTTAGATGGAACCGGGTTGCGGCCCCAGCATTTT
TRBJ1-2 | TRBD1 | few | TRBV20-1 | CSALRGQVGYGYTF | TGCAGTGCTTTGAGGGGGCAAGTTGGCTATGGCTACACCTTC
TRBJ2-7 | TRBD1 | many | TRBV20-1 | CSARERDRYEQYF | TGCAGTGCTAGGGAAAGGGACAGATACGAGCAGTACTTC
TRBJ2-3 | NA | few | TRBV20-1 | CSARVVAGTDTQYF | TGCAGTGCTAGAGTAGTAGCGGGCACAGATACGCAGTATTTT
TRBJ1-4 | TRBD1 | NA | TRBV4-3 | CASSQNRQGTNEKLFF | TGCGCCAGCAGCCAGAACCGACAGGGGACAAATGAAAAACTGTTTTTT
TRBJ1-2 | TRBD1 | NA | TRBV5-6 | CASSLGGQGAGYYGYTF | TGTGCCAGCAGCTTGGGGGGACAGGGGGCCGGGTACTATGGCTACACCTTC
TRBJ1-5 | NA | few | TRBV5-1 | CASSLASDRSNQPQHF | TGCGCCAGCAGCTTGGCTTCGGACAGATCCAATCAGCCCCAGCATTTT
TRBJ1-5 | NA | NA | TRBV4-2 | CASSQVPDGSNQPQHF | TGTGCCAGCAGCCAAGTCCCAGATGGGAGCAATCAGCCTCAGCATTTT
TRBJ2-7 | NA | NA | TRBV5-6 | CASSLVSHGPSEQYF | TGTGCCAGCAGCTTAGTTTCCCATGGCCCCTCCGAGCAGTACTTC
TRBJ1-2 | TRBD1 | few | TRBV29-1 | CSGIQGEGYGYTF | TGCAGCGGAATACAGGGGGAGGGCTATGGCTACACCTTC
TRBJ2-7 | NA | NA | TRBV7-6 | CASSLGGLSYGQYF | TGTGCCAGCAGCTTAGGTGGGTTGTCCTACGGGCAGTACTTC
TRBJ1-5 | NA | NA | TRBV7-9 | CASSFDRPNQPQHF | TGTGCCAGCAGCTTTGACAGGCCCAATCAGCCCCAGCATTTT
TRBJ2-3 | NA | NA | TRBV29-1 | CTALEGGQDTQYF | TGCACCGCCCTAGAAGGGGGGCAAGATACGCAGTATTTT
TRBJ1-4 | NA | NA | TRBV11-1 | CAITGGMADLNMHSTNEKLFF | TGTGCCATTACTGGAGGGATGGCAGACCTCAATATGCACTCAACTAATGAAAAACTGTTTTTT
TRBJ2-1 | TRBD1 | few | TRBV3-1 | CASSQAARQGVFDEQFF | TGTGCCAGCAGCCAAGCGGCCCGGCAGGGGGTTTTCGATGAGCAGTTCTTC
TRBJ2-5 | TRBD2 | NA | TRBV4-2 | CASSQIQRGDQETQYF | TGTGCCAGCAGCCAAATACAGCGGGGGGACCAAGAGACCCAGTACTTC
TRBJ2-2 | NA | few | TRBV6-5 | CASSYSQVSGELFF | TGTGCCAGCAGTTACTCGCAGGTCTCCGGGGAGCTGTTTTTT
TRBJ2-7 | NA | few | TRBV19 | CASSRDPLSYSYEQYF | TGTGCCAGTAGTCGGGACCCACTCTCATACTCCTACGAGCAGTACTTC
TRBJ2-2 | NA | NA | TRBV24-1 | CATSDGQKVLNTGELFF | TGTGCCACCAGTGATGGTCAAAAGGTCTTGAACACCGGGGAGCTGTTTTTT
TRBJ1-4 | NA | NA | TRBV5-1 | CASSWSQSNEKLFF | TGCGCCAGCAGCTGGAGTCAGAGTAATGAAAAACTGTTTTTT